The present TCR beta chain was sequenced within a study of OX40 agonist ivuxolimab in advanced cancers. Only in-frame clones appear in the TCRdb table, and some are missing; sequencing was by immunoSEQ multiplex PCR. The data hold 100,000 to 150,000 clones, with about 93% observed a single time. With 11 bases removed from V and 2 bases from J, the gap between germline ends came to 12 bases. This CDR3 is built from 13 residues. Germline V gene sequence: CDR1 MNHNY, CDR2 SVGAGI (reference sequence). The chain employs TRBV6-6 and TRBJ1-4; D perhaps matches TRBD1 (6 bases). The sequencing here drew on CD4+ or CD8+ T cells sorted from blood, taken in a trial of the OX40 agonist ivuxolimab. The receptor was derived from an adult with an advanced solid tumor such as melanoma, head and neck, liver or kidney cancer. The CDR3 loop reads CAAAQGTNEKLFF. The CDR3 DNA sequence: TGTGCCGCCGCGCAGGGGACTAATGAAAAACTGTTTTTT.